This is a list of T cell receptor beta chains from one sample in a study of blood T cells in healthy people across ages. TCRdb analysed the 5' RACE reads with MiXCR anew, one entry per CDR3 protein. The sample consists of around 2 million distinct CDR3 sequences, roughly 43% of them appearing once. Sequencing input: blood. The receptors originated from a human donor in good health. CDR3s include the opening cysteine and the closing phenylalanine or tryptophan. The order of the fields is V gene, CDR3 length, clone size, J gene, D gene, CDR3 DNA, CDR3 protein. The D gene is left open where the match is weak. Size is stated for part of the rows, as once, few or many counts, or as a class when the clone is expanded.

>TRBV12-3/TRBV12-4|16|.|TRBJ1-6|TRBD1
TGTGCCAGCAGTCCACGGACAGGGGGCGGGAATTCACCCCTCCACTTT
CASSPRTGGGNSPLHF
>TRBV4-2|14|few|TRBJ2-5|.
TGTGCCAGCAGCACTAGGGTGTACCAAGAGACCCAGTACTTC
CASSTRVYQETQYF
>TRBV5-1|16|.|TRBJ1-1|TRBD1
TGCGCCAGCAGCTGGGGGGACAGGGGGCTCCGCACTGAAGCTTTCTTT
CASSWGDRGLRTEAFF
>TRBV7-9|11|.|TRBJ1-1|TRBD1
TGTGCCAGCAGCTCGGGACAGCCAGCTTTCTTT
CASSSGQPAFF
>TRBV7-2|15|.|TRBJ2-7|TRBD2
TGTGCCAGCTCCGGACTAGCGGGGGGCTACAATGAGCAGTACTTC
CASSGLAGGYNEQYF
>TRBV3-1|14|.|TRBJ1-2|TRBD1
TGTGCCAGCAGCTACGGGACAGGGATGAAGGGCTACACCTTC
CASSYGTGMKGYTF
>TRBV11-1|12|.|TRBJ1-1|.
TGTGTCAGCAGCTTAGGGGGGACTGAAGCTTTCTTT
CVSSLGGTEAFF
>TRBV12-3/TRBV12-4|13|few|TRBJ1-2|.
TGTGCCAGCAGTTTAAAGACAGACTACGGCTACACCTTC
CASSLKTDYGYTF
>TRBV12-3/TRBV12-4|13|few|TRBJ1-2|.
TGTGCCAGCAGTGACAGACAGGCTCATGGCTACACCTTC
CASSDRQAHGYTF
>TRBV20-1|18|.|TRBJ2-1|TRBD2
TGCAGTGCTAGTAAACCCGGGGTTTTAGCGGGGGCCTACAATGAGCAGTTCTTC
CSASKPGVLAGAYNEQFF
>TRBV6-2/TRBV6-3|14|few|TRBJ2-5|.
TGTGCCAGCAGTCCCGGGGCAGCGAAAGAGACCCAGTACTTC
CASSPGAAKETQYF
>TRBV20-1|16|few|TRBJ2-1|TRBD2
TGCAGTGCTCGACTAGCGGGGCAGTACTCCTACAATGAGCAGTTCTTC
CSARLAGQYSYNEQFF
>TRBV11-1|16|.|TRBJ2-3|.
TGTGCCAGCAGCTTAGCACGGGGACTCAACACAGATACGCAGTATTTT
CASSLARGLNTDTQYF
>TRBV29-1|15|.|TRBJ1-4|.
TGCAGCGTGGCGATTACCGGGACACAAGATGAAAAACTGTTTTTT
CSVAITGTQDEKLFF
>TRBV4-3|13|few|TRBJ2-7|.
TGCGCCAGCAGCCAACTTCAGTACCACGAGCAGTACTTC
CASSQLQYHEQYF
>TRBV5-1|12|.|TRBJ2-1|.
TGCGCCAGCAGCTCCGACCACAATGGGCGGTTCTTC
CASSSDHNGRFF
>TRBV20-1|17|.|TRBJ2-3|TRBD1
TGCAGTGCTAGAGAACCCGGGACAGGGGCTAGCACAGATACGCAGTATTTT
CSAREPGTGASTDTQYF
>TRBV6-2/TRBV6-3|16|.|TRBJ1-6|TRBD1
TGTGCCAGCACCTTATCCGACAGGGGCTATAATTCACCCCTCCACTTT
CASTLSDRGYNSPLHF
>TRBV10-3|15|.|TRBJ2-4|TRBD1
TGTGCCATCAGTGCGCCGACAGGGTCATCGGAGGAGCAGTACTTC
CAISAPTGSSEEQYF
>TRBV4-2|14|.|TRBJ2-3|.
TGTGCCAGCAGCGGAGGGGCTACCACAGATACGCAGTATTTT
CASSGGATTDTQYF
>TRBV7-2|17|.|TRBJ2-1|TRBD1
TGTGCCAGCAGCTTAGTGTTTGAACTGGACAGGAGTAATGAGCAGTTCTTC
CASSLVFELDRSNEQFF
>TRBV7-2|11|many|TRBJ2-5|.
TGTGCCAGCAGCCCCCGGGGGACCCAGTACTTC
CASSPRGTQYF
>TRBV29-1|11|few|TRBJ1-1|.
TGCAGCGTTCTCAGCGGCCTGACGGCTTTCTTT
CSVLSGLTAFF
>TRBV20-1|14|.|TRBJ1-2|.
TGCAGTGCTAGTCTTCGGGGCTTAGGCTATGGCTACACCTTC
CSASLRGLGYGYTF
>TRBV4-3|15|few|TRBJ2-7|.
TGCGCCAGCAGCCAAGAGGCAGGGACCTCCTACGAGCAGTACTTC
CASSQEAGTSYEQYF
>TRBV6-1|12|.|TRBJ2-1|.
TGTGCCAGCAGGGCCAGTGTCAATGAGCAGTTCTTC
CASRASVNEQFF
>TRBV13|18|few|TRBJ2-6|.
TGTGCCAGTAGCCCCTTAGGGTATCTAAACTCTGGGGCCAACGTCCTGACTTTC
CASSPLGYLNSGANVLTF
>TRBV28|14|.|TRBJ1-1|.
TGTGCCAGTGGGAATAGGGGTTTGAACACTGAAGCTTTCTTT
CASGNRGLNTEAFF
>TRBV14|14|.|TRBJ2-7|TRBD1
TGTGCCTGCAGCGAAACAGGGGGCGCCTACGAGCAGTACTTC
CACSETGGAYEQYF
>TRBV23-1|14|once|TRBJ1-2|TRBD1
TGCGCCAGCAGTCAATTTAGGACAGGGGGGGGCTACACCTTC
CASSQFRTGGGYTF
>TRBV5-1|14|few|TRBJ2-4|TRBD1
TGCGCCAGCAGCTCCGCCGGGACAGAAAACATTCAGTACTTC
CASSSAGTENIQYF
>TRBV5-5|15|.|TRBJ2-1|.
TGTGCCAGCAGCTTGGACGGCAGGACCTTCGATGAGCAGTTCTTC
CASSLDGRTFDEQFF